Sequencing of this T cell receptor (beta chain) was carried out in a study of Ad26.COV2.S vaccination and SARS-CoV-2 variants. On the study more broadly: Administration of Ad26.COV2.S was intramuscular, either once or twice 56 days apart. Broader study findings: Ad26.COV2.S recipients had broader spike-specific TCRs (P = 0.0014).

Here immunoSEQ multiplex PCR was the method, and the copy in TCRdb shows in-frame clones only, minus some. Of some 250,000 clones in the sample, roughly 90% were seen once. Treatment defined: around 19 received Ad26.COV2.S at low or high dose, single or two shots; a few received placebo; per-sample allocation not given. Sampling occurred on day 63 after the first vaccine or placebo injection. An Ad26 vector was used to express Wuhan-strain SARS-CoV-2 spike as the vaccine. Germline V gene lookup returns CDR1 SGHDT and CDR2 YYEEEE. The CDR3 consists of 12 residues. Trimming removed 1 base from V and 7 bases from J, with 6 bases in between. Comments on this clone: The antigen is undetermined.

V and J are TRBV5-6 and TRBJ1-5; D perhaps matches TRBD1 (5 bases). The source was peripheral blood, collected in a trial of Ad26.COV2.S vaccine versus placebo. The receptor's source is a person aged 18-60 years who received the Ad26.COV2.S COVID-19 vaccine or a placebo. CDR3 DNA sequence: TGTGCCAGCAGCTTGTCAGGGCAGCCCCAGCATTTT. Its protein product is CASSLSGQPQHF.